Shown below are 21 T cell receptor beta chains from a single sample sequenced in a study of spatial heterogeneity in lung cancer. The time point here: blood at routine non-recurrence follow-up after resection. TCRdb analysed the 5' RACE reads with MiXCR anew, one entry per CDR3 protein. The repertoire holds 25,000 to 35,000 distinct CDR3 sequences, with 5% to 6% as singletons. This sample comprised PBMCs, obtained at follow-up. These receptors were taken from a female donor with early-stage non-small cell lung cancer.

A few counts support this clonotype. The chain recombines TRBV7-2 with TRBJ2-7; no firm D call. The germline gives CDR1 SGHTA, CDR2 FQGNSA. V was clipped by 0 bases and J by 4 bases, with 4 bases between them. The CDR3 length is 12 residues. The CDR3 DNA is TGTGCCAGCAGCTTAGCGGCTTACGAGCAGTACTTC. Translation: CASSLAAYEQYF.

This clonotype was found many times. The chain uses TRBV7-2 and TRBJ2-7; D is undetermined. Trimming took off 5 bases at V and 0 bases at J, with 2 bases between the two ends. The CDR3 is 11 residues long. The V gene's germline CDR1 is SGHTA and CDR2 FQGNSA. This chain's CDR3 is CASSVSYEQYF. In nucleotides, the CDR3 is TGTGCCAGCAGCGTCTCCTACGAGCAGTACTTC.

This clonotype was seen many times. V is TRBV5-1 and J is TRBJ2-4; TRBD2 matches at 7 bases. CDR1 is SGHRS and CDR2 is YFSETQ in the germline V gene. The CDR3 length is 16 residues. The trim removed 2 bases at V and 3 bases at J, leaving 8 bases unmatched. In nucleotides, the CDR3 is TGCGCCAGCAGCTTAAGCGGGGCTCCAGACAAAAACATTCAGTACTTC. Amino acids: CASSLSGAPDKNIQYF.

This clonotype showed up many times. DNA of the CDR3: TGTGCCAGCACTGCCGGGACGGATTATGGCTACACCTTC. This encodes CASTAGTDYGYTF. The chain is built from TRBV28 and TRBJ1-2, with a tentative D call TRBD1 (5 bases). This CDR3 is 13 amino acids long. Germline V CDR1 and CDR2: MDHEN, SYDVKM. V lost 7 bases and J lost 5, with 14 bases in between.

Ten or more counts support this clonotype. This chain uses TRBV3-1 with TRBJ2-1; D possibly matches TRBD1 or TRBD2 (5 bases each). Germline V gene sequence: CDR1 LGHDT, CDR2 YNNKEL (reference sequence). This CDR3 comprises 16 residues. The V and J ends lost 0 bases and 9 bases respectively, with 18 bases between them. CDR3 amino acids: CASSQERLQTGGEQFF. In DNA form, the CDR3 reads TGTGCCAGCAGCCAAGAGCGCCTCCAGACTGGGGGTGAGCAGTTCTTC.

This clonotype was found many times. V gene TRBV27 combines with J gene TRBJ2-3, with TRBD2 matching 8 bases. This CDR3 comprises 14 residues. Germline loops: CDR1 MNHEY, CDR2 SMNVEV (reference sequence). Trimming cost V 6 bases and J 1 base; bases outside gene matches: 3. The CDR3 DNA is TGTGCCAGCAGGTCAGCGGGAGGCACAGATACGCAGTATTTT. It yields the protein CASRSAGGTDTQYF.

This clonotype was recorded at least ten times. The CDR3 here is CASSPARSNNEKLFF. Written as DNA, the CDR3 is TGTGCCAGCTCACCGGCCCGCTCGAATAATGAAAAACTGTTTTTT. The chain joins TRBV18 to TRBJ1-4; D not resolved. Germline loops: CDR1 KGHSH, CDR2 LQKENI. The CDR3 runs 15 residues. V was clipped by 3 bases and J by 4 bases, with 12 bases between them.

In this sample, this clonotype turned up many times. Germline and junction disagree at one end, which may indicate a read error. V usage is TRBV6-2 or TRBV6-3 and J usage is TRBJ2-6; tentatively, D is TRBD1 or TRBD2 (5 bases each). The germline gives CDR1 MNHEY, CDR2 SVGEGT. The CDR3 sequence is 16 residues long. This chain's CDR3 is CASSYSGPAGADVLTF. CDR3 DNA sequence: TGTGCCAGCAGTTACTCTGGCCCAGCCGGGGCCGACGTCCTGACTTTC.

This clonotype was found many times. The rearrangement joins TRBV28 to TRBJ2-3, with D perhaps matching TRBD1 or TRBD2 (5 bases each). V was shortened by 3 bases and J by 5 bases, with 12 bases between the two germline ends. This CDR3 contains 14 residues. Germline lookup yields CDR1 MDHEN and CDR2 SYDVKM. Written as DNA, the CDR3 is TGTGCCAGCAGTTTGAGTTGGGGGAAAGATACGCAGTATTTT. Protein product: CASSLSWGKDTQYF.

The genes are TRBV6-1 and TRBJ2-7; D uncertain. Germline V gene data show CDR1 as MNHNS and CDR2 as SASEGT. The germline V and J ends were trimmed by 3 bases and 5 bases, with 11 bases remaining between them. The CDR3 spans 13 residues. The CDR3 region is CASSDGRRNEQYF. In DNA form, the CDR3 reads TGTGCCAGCAGTGACGGCCGGCGTAACGAGCAGTACTTC.

This clonotype was detected many times. The chain has TRBV11-3 and TRBJ2-2; 10 bases fit TRBD2. From germline, CDR1 is SGHNT and CDR2 YENEEA. CDR3 size: 18 residues. Unmatched junction bases numbered 11, after V lost 1 base and J lost 6 bases. CDR3 protein: CASSLAGSSGRSAGELFF. The DNA of the CDR3 is TGTGCCAGCAGCTTAGCAGGCTCTAGCGGGAGAAGCGCCGGGGAGCTGTTTTTT.

This clonotype was found many times. The J gene is TRBJ1-4, the V gene TRBV27; 9 bases agree with TRBD1. The germline gives CDR1 MNHEY, CDR2 SMNVEV (reference sequence). The CDR3 is 16 amino acids. Unmatched junction bases numbered 6, after V lost 3 bases and J lost 4 bases. In DNA, the CDR3 is TGTGCCAGCAGTTTTGGGACAGGGACATTTAATGAAAAACTGTTTTTT. Its protein product is CASSFGTGTFNEKLFF.

This clonotype was recorded many times. The rearrangement joins TRBV7-9 to TRBJ2-1; 8 bases match TRBD2. The germline V gene has CDR1 SEHNR and CDR2 FQNEAQ (reference sequence). Trimming took 2 bases from V and 2 from J; bases not matched to a gene: 2. The CDR3 extends over 15 amino acids. CDR3 DNA: TGTGCCAGCAGCTTAACTAGCGGCACCTACAATGAGCAGTTCTTC. Translating it yields CASSLTSGTYNEQFF.

This clonotype was seen ten or more times. The chain has TRBV20-1 and TRBJ2-1, with TRBD2 matching 7 bases. Germline loops: CDR1 DFQATT, CDR2 SNEGSKA (reference sequence). The CDR3 is made up of 13 amino acids. V was pared by 8 bases and J by 1 base, with 5 bases of the junction left unmatched. CDR3 residues: CSMSGTSYNEQFF. CDR3 in DNA: TGCAGTATGAGCGGGACTTCCTACAATGAGCAGTTCTTC.

In its sample, this clonotype was seen a few times. An end of the junction does not agree with germline; a read error may underlie this. The V and J genes are TRBV6-5 and TRBJ2-3; 8 bases map to TRBD1. Germline V CDR1 and CDR2: MNHEY, SVGAGI. This CDR3 comprises 16 residues. CDR3 in amino acids: CASRRERTGPTNTQYF. CDR3 nucleotides: TGTGCCAGCAGAAGGGAAAGGACAGGGCCCACAAATACGCAGTATTTT.

A few counts support this clonotype. This chain joins TRBV5-6 and TRBJ2-1, with 11 bases fitting TRBD2. The CDR3 is made up of 14 amino acids. CDR1 is SGHDT and CDR2 is YYEEEE in the germline V gene. Trimming took 4 bases from V and 7 from J; bases not matched to a gene: 4. The CDR3 loop reads CASSGTSGRNEQFF. The CDR3 DNA reads as TGTGCCAGCAGCGGAACTAGCGGGAGAAATGAGCAGTTCTTC.

The genes are TRBV12-3 or TRBV12-4 and TRBJ1-1, with D maybe TRBD1 (6 bases). The germline V and J ends were trimmed by 9 bases and 4 bases, with 15 bases remaining between them. This CDR3 is 13 amino acids long. CDR3 in amino acids: CASLLSGVTEAFF. The CDR3 coding sequence is TGTGCCAGTTTATTATCAGGGGTCACTGAAGCTTTCTTT.

This clonotype was counted between two and nine times. This rearrangement joins TRBV6-2 or TRBV6-3 to TRBJ1-1; 7 positions agree with TRBD1. In germline, CDR1 is MNHEY, CDR2 SVGEGT. The CDR3 sequence is 13 residues long. J lost 3 bases, V lost 6 bases, and 4 bases had no gene match. CDR3 sequence (DNA): TGTGCCAGCAGCCGGGACAGATACACTGAAGCTTTCTTT. This sequence encodes CASSRDRYTEAFF.

Note on this clonotype: Possible read error: a much larger clone is one base away. The chain joins TRBV19 to TRBJ1-2; D gene uncertain. Germline CDR1 LNHDA, CDR2 SQIVND (reference sequence). Trimming left V 3 bases short and J 4 bases short, with 6 bases between. The CDR3 is made up of 12 amino acids. CDR3 amino acids: CASSIPVYGYTF. The CDR3 bases are TGTGCCAGTAGTATCCCGGTCTATGGCTACACCTTC.

As for this clonotype: This clone may be a read error of a much larger clone one base away. The gene calls are TRBV4-1 and TRBJ1-2, with D maybe TRBD1 (6 bases). CDR3 length: 15 residues. CDR1 MGHRA and CDR2 YSYEKL come from the germline V gene. The CDR3 region is CDSSQDPTGFYGYTF. CDR3 nucleotide sequence: TGCGACAGCAGCCAAGATCCCACAGGGTTCTATGGCTACACCTTC.

This clonotype was observed many times. V and J are TRBV20-1 and TRBJ2-7; 10 bases agree with TRBD1. From germline, CDR1 is DFQATT and CDR2 SNEGSKA (reference sequence). CDR3 length: 14 amino acids. The trim removed 1 base at V and 5 bases at J, leaving 5 bases unmatched. The CDR3 region is CSARGDRGEDEQYF. CDR3 DNA sequence: TGCAGTGCTAGAGGGGACAGGGGAGAAGACGAGCAGTACTTC.